This T cell receptor beta chain stems from a study of cytomegalovirus exposure and HLA in healthy donors. Whole-study results and caveats: Reports indicated that the classifier achieved high specificity and sensitivity in diagnosing cytomegalovirus status. Specificity of three CMV-associated chains for CMV antigens was verified in vitro. There were 150 to 200 TCR beta chains listed as cytomegalovirus-associated. TCR sequences were mostly rare, though some public TCRs occurred in many donors.

For this clone: Its antigen is not known.

Sequencing used immunoSEQ multiplex PCR; TCRdb keeps in-frame clones, though not all of them. The top ten hold roughly 0.4% of the sample, which has around 250,000 clones, 85% to 90% seen once. CDR1 and CDR2 from the germline V gene are MNHEY and SVGAGI. The CDR3 spans 14 residues. V was clipped by 3 bases and J by 6 bases; unmatched bases: 3. V gene TRBV6-5 combines with J gene TRBJ2-2, with 8 bases that match TRBD2. Sequencing was done on a sample of PBMCs. The receptor's source is a woman between 18 and 30 years old in good health and CMV-seronegative. CDR3 nucleotide sequence: TGTGCCAGCAGTTATTACGGGGGGGCCGGGGAGCTGTTTTTT. Translation gives CASSYYGGAGELFF.